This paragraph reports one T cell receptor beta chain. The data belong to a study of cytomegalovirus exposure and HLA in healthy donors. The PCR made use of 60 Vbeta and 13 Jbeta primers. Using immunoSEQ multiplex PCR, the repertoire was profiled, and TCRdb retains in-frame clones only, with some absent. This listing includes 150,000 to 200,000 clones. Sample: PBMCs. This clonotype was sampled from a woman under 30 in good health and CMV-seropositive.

Written as DNA, the CDR3 is TGTGCCAGCAGCGTAGCCCCACGTTGGAGCGGGGGTCACAATGAGCAGTTCTTC. Encoded protein: CASSVAPRWSGGHNEQFF. J is TRBJ2-1 and V is TRBV9; 8 bases agree with TRBD2. The CDR3 consists of 18 residues. Trimming removed 0 bases from V and 5 bases from J; junction bases left unmatched: 13. Per germline, CDR1 SGDLS and CDR2 YYNGEE.